The T cell receptor (beta chain) described here comes from a study of cytomegalovirus exposure and HLA in healthy donors. Study summary: The roughly 130 validation repertoires used the same platform as the 550 to 800 first-cohort repertoires (as reported by a later analysis).

The germline gives CDR1 SGHNT, CDR2 YYREEE (reference sequence). CDR3 size: 12 residues. With 0 bases removed from V and 10 bases from J, the gap between germline ends came to 10 bases. TCRdb's copy holds only in-frame clones and misses some; the assay was immunoSEQ multiplex PCR. Of about 200,000 clones in the sample, 84% were seen once. Findings and limits, study-wide: Under in vitro conditions, a few CMV-associated chains were confirmed as specific for CMV antigens.

Separation from the roughly 680-subject first cohort characterized the 120-subject validation cohort, to which the donors belonged. With regard to this clone: Its antigen is unidentified.

The chain couples TRBV5-4 to TRBJ1-1; TRBD1 might be the D (5 bases). The sample comprised PBMCs. The TCR comes from a woman aged 30 to 39 in good health and CMV-seropositive. CDR3 in amino acids: CASSLDPGGAFF. The CDR3, as DNA: TGTGCCAGCAGCTTGGACCCGGGGGGAGCTTTCTTT.